This entry describes one T cell receptor beta chain. What it binds is not known. The entry originates in a study of OX40 agonist ivuxolimab in advanced cancers. Across the whole study: Males comprised around four fifths of the group, whose mean age was roughly 64 years (range roughly 20 to 90). Study results and limitations: Nonresponders included some who also had low normalized T-cell clonal expansion.

Sequenced by immunoSEQ multiplex PCR; TCRdb stores in-frame clones only, minus some. The sample has under 80,000 clones; more than 70% are singletons. In germline, CDR1 is SGDLS, CDR2 YYNGEE. There are 13 residues in the CDR3. The V and J ends lost 0 bases and 3 bases respectively, with 6 bases between them. The sample here was CD4+ or CD8+ T cells sorted from blood, taken in a trial of the OX40 agonist ivuxolimab. V is TRBV9 and J is TRBJ1-2; D uncertain. The clonotype comes from an adult with an advanced solid tumor such as melanoma, head and neck, liver or kidney cancer. This CDR3 reads CASSVDGDYGYTF. In DNA form, the CDR3 reads TGTGCCAGCAGCGTAGACGGGGACTATGGCTACACCTTC.